This entry lists 26 T cell receptor beta chains sequenced from one sample in a study of cytomegalovirus exposure and HLA in healthy donors. PCR amplification relied on 60 Vbeta primers (plus 13 Jbeta primers). Assay used: immunoSEQ multiplex PCR; TCRdb lists only in-frame clones, some missing. Of approximately 100,000 clones in the sample, 50% to 80% were seen once. The sample consisted of PBMCs. The origin of the receptors is a man aged 55 to 69 in good health and CMV-seronegative.

The chain employs TRBV4-2 and TRBJ2-7; the match to TRBD1 covers 10 bases. The CDR3 has 15 residues. Germline loops: CDR1 LGHNA, CDR2 YNFKEQ. Losses at the gene ends were 1 base for V and 4 bases for J; bases not matched to a gene: 4. This CDR3 reads CASSQVPGQGYEQYF. DNA of the CDR3: TGTGCCAGCAGCCAAGTACCGGGACAGGGGTACGAGCAGTACTTC.

The chain carries TRBV2 and TRBJ1-4; D might be TRBD1 (6 bases). Germline V CDR1 and CDR2: SNHLY, FYNNEI. The ends were cut back, 5 bases at V and 5 bases at J, with 12 bases in the middle. The CDR3 is 14 residues long. CDR3 nucleotide sequence: TGTGCCAGCAGTTTTCAGGGGAGAAATGAAAAACTGTTTTTT. Translated, it gives CASSFQGRNEKLFF.

V is TRBV19 and J is TRBJ1-2; D gene uncertain. This CDR3 has 14 residues. Trimming stripped 7 bases from V and 1 base from J, with 13 bases between. Germline CDR1 and CDR2: LNHDA and SQIVND (reference sequence). This CDR3 reads CASTAGSYNYGYTF. CDR3 sequence (DNA): TGTGCCAGTACGGCAGGTAGTTATAACTATGGCTACACCTTC.

The chain joins TRBV4-1 to TRBJ2-2, with unresolved D. CDR1 MGHRA and CDR2 YSYEKL come from the germline V gene. Trimming removed 4 bases from V and 4 bases from J, with 10 bases in between. The CDR3 is 14 residues long. CDR3 sequence reads: CASSPRVSTGELFF. CDR3 DNA sequence: TGCGCCAGCAGCCCACGGGTCAGCACCGGGGAGCTGTTTTTT.

The chain has TRBV6-1 and TRBJ1-1; TRBD1 agrees at 8 bases. J lost 1 base, V lost 3 bases, and 4 bases had no gene match. CDR1 is MNHNS and CDR2 is SASEGT in the germline V gene. This CDR3 region has 15 residues. CDR3 loop: CASSEGQAPNTEAFF. The CDR3 DNA reads as TGTGCCAGCAGTGAGGGACAGGCGCCGAACACTGAAGCTTTCTTT.

The chain uses TRBV5-6 and TRBJ2-1; 9 nucleotides match TRBD2. Trimming at V came to 5 bases and at J to 7 bases, leaving 19 bases not matched to a gene. Germline loops: CDR1 SGHDT, CDR2 YYEEEE. CDR3 length: 18 amino acids. The CDR3: CASRPRGGIAGVGNEQFF. Here the CDR3 DNA reads TGTGCCAGCAGGCCCCGGGGGGGGATAGCGGGAGTAGGGAATGAGCAGTTCTTC.

The CDR3 nucleotides are TGTGCCAGCTCACCGACGACAGAGGAGAATCAGCCCCAGCATTTT. Its protein product is CASSPTTEENQPQHF. The J gene is TRBJ1-5, the V gene TRBV18, with D possibly matching TRBD1 (5 bases). Germline CDR1 KGHSH, CDR2 LQKENI. The CDR3 extends over 15 amino acids. The V gene lost 3 bases and the J gene lost 4 bases, with 13 bases spanning the gap. Drawing the rest from reference TRBV18 and TRBJ1-5, the complete variable domain is NAGVMQNPRHLVRRRGQEARLRCSPMKGHSHVYWYRQLPEEGLKFMVYLQKENIIDESGMPKERFSAEFPKEGPSILRIQQVVRGDSAAYFCASSPTTEENQPQHFGDGTRLSIL.

The sample holds a few counts of this clone. V gene TRBV15 combines with J gene TRBJ1-5; D is uncertain. V shed 1 base and J shed 4 bases, with 8 bases lying between them. Germline CDR1 reads LNHNV; CDR2 reads YYDKDF (reference sequence). This CDR3 has 14 residues. CDR3 sequence: CATSRAGGNQPQHF. The DNA of the CDR3 is TGTGCCACCAGCAGAGCGGGCGGGAATCAGCCCCAGCATTTT.

In its sample, this clone was seen a few times. The CDR3 DNA sequence: TGTGCCAGCAGTTTCGCGTGGGACAGTTTGGTAAGCGAGCAGTACTTC. This sequence encodes CASSFAWDSLVSEQYF. The rearrangement links TRBV28 to TRBJ2-7; 7 bases map to TRBD1. CDR3 length: 16 residues. Germline loops: CDR1 MDHEN, CDR2 SYDVKM. The junction had 14 bases not matched to a gene; V was cut back by 3 bases and J by 6 bases.

This clone is judged medium-sized. The V gene is TRBV25-1, the J gene TRBJ2-7; tentatively, D is TRBD2 (6 bases). The germline gives CDR1 MGHDK, CDR2 SYGVNS. Trimming cost V 8 bases and J 6 bases, with 11 bases left between them. This CDR3 has 11 amino acids. As DNA, the CDR3 is TGTGCCAGCGCGGGGCCTACCGAGCAGTACTTC. Protein: CASAGPTEQYF.

This chain uses TRBV29-1 with TRBJ2-2, with D unresolved. V was cut by 5 bases and J by 3 bases, with 7 bases left in between. This CDR3 contains 12 residues. The germline V gene encodes CDR1 SQVTM and CDR2 ANQGSEA. The CDR3: CSVPDYTGELFF. In DNA form, the CDR3 reads TGCAGCGTTCCCGACTACACCGGGGAGCTGTTTTTT.

This chain joins TRBV9 and TRBJ2-2; D is undetermined. This CDR3 spans 15 amino acids. Germline V gene data show CDR1 as SGDLS and CDR2 as YYNGEE. V was trimmed by 0 bases and J by 1 base, leaving 7 bases between them. The CDR3 coding sequence is TGTGCCAGCAGCGTAGCTAGAGGGAACACCGGGGAGCTGTTTTTT. Translating gives CASSVARGNTGELFF.

This clone has just a few counts. The chain uses TRBV10-2 and TRBJ1-2; TRBD1 agrees at 7 bases. Per germline, CDR1 WSHSY and CDR2 SAAADI. V gave up 6 bases and J gave up 4 bases; unmatched junction bases: 14. The CDR3 contains 16 residues. This chain's CDR3 is CASRDSGTATFYGYTF. The CDR3 DNA reads as TGCGCCAGCAGAGACTCCGGGACAGCGACATTCTATGGCTACACCTTC.

A word on this clone: At the DNA level, this CDR3 is encoded by other sequences in the same sample as well. The J gene is TRBJ2-1, the V gene TRBV11-3; 9 bases agree with TRBD2. The V and J ends lost 0 bases and 2 bases, in that order; junction bases with no gene match: 5. The CDR3 is made up of 17 amino acids. Germline values: CDR1 SGHNT, CDR2 YENEEA. In nucleotides, the CDR3 is TGTGCCAGCAGCTTAGAAGAACTAGCGGGTCCCTACAATGAGCAGTTCTTC. The encoded protein is CASSLEELAGPYNEQFF.

This sequence joins TRBV11-2 and TRBJ1-3; D ambiguous. Germline V lookup: CDR1 SGHAT, CDR2 FQNNGV. V dropped 1 base and J dropped 0 bases, with 10 bases sitting between them. The CDR3 has 16 amino acids. The CDR3 is CASSLVAAASGNTIYF. The CDR3 DNA sequence: TGTGCCAGCAGCTTAGTAGCTGCTGCCTCTGGAAACACCATATATTTT.

The rearrangement uses TRBV30 and TRBJ1-2, with unresolved D. The CDR3 loop spans 13 amino acids. V was trimmed by 4 bases and J by 0 bases, leaving 9 bases between them. The V gene's germline CDR1 is GTSNPN and CDR2 SVGIG (reference sequence). CDR3 protein: CAWTRTTNYGYTF. CDR3 coding DNA: TGTGCCTGGACCCGGACTACTAACTATGGCTACACCTTC.

To note about this clone: The junction differs from germline at one of its ends, possibly a read error. Within the sample, other DNA sequences also encode this same CDR3. The chain recombines TRBV19 with TRBJ1-2, with TRBD1 identical over 8 bases. Germline assignment: CDR1 LNHDA and CDR2 SQIVND (reference sequence). This CDR3 region has 14 residues. The CDR3 sequence: CASSIGQGAGGYTF. The CDR3 bases are TGCGCCAGTAGTATCGGCCAGGGGGCCGGTGGCTACACCTTC. Full variable domain (remainder filled in from reference TRBV19 and TRBJ1-2): DGGITQSPKYLFRKEGQNVTLSCEQNLNHDAMYWYRQDPGQGLRLIYYSQIVNDFQKGDIAEGYSVSREKKESFPLTVTSAQKNPTAFYLCASSIGQGAGGYTFGSGTRLTVV.

This chain uses TRBV9 with TRBJ2-5; 9 bases align to TRBD1. This CDR3 spans 17 amino acids. J lost 1 base, V lost 7 bases, and 14 bases had no gene match. CDR1 is SGDLS, CDR2 YYNGEE, per germline. The CDR3 nucleotides read TGTGCCAGCGCCCCACAGACCGGGACAGGGCCCCAAGAGACCCAGTACTTC. Translating it yields CASAPQTGTGPQETQYF.

This chain uses TRBV5-1 with TRBJ1-3; 10 nucleotides align to TRBD2. The J call is uncertain, as TRBJ2-2 better fits the DNA end. This CDR3 spans 15 amino acids. Per the germline V gene, CDR1 is SGHRS and CDR2 is YFSETQ. CDR3 DNA: TGCGCCAGCAGTGGAGCGGGAGGGCCCACCGGGGAGCTGTTTTTT. Translated, it gives CASSGAGGPTGELFF.

CDR3 nucleotide sequence: TGTGCCAGCAGTGTATTGGACAGGAATGAGCAGTTCTTC. Encoded protein: CASSVLDRNEQFF. The chain joins TRBV28 to TRBJ2-1; 7 bases map to TRBD1. The V and J ends lost 5 bases and 7 bases, in that order; junction bases with no gene match: 5. CDR1 and CDR2 (germline): MDHEN, SYDVKM. The CDR3 length is 13 residues.

This chain joins TRBV7-9 and TRBJ2-3; 14 nucleotides line up with TRBD2. J gave up 5 bases and V 5 bases, and 3 bases lay outside the gene matches. This CDR3 is 15 amino acids long. In germline, CDR1 is SEHNR, CDR2 FQNEAQ (reference sequence). CDR3 region: CASSLGLAGGDTQYF. The CDR3, as DNA: TGTGCCAGCAGCCTCGGACTAGCGGGGGGAGATACGCAGTATTTT.

The gene calls are TRBV11-1 and TRBJ2-3; TRBD1 is a possible D gene (6 bases). The V gene's germline CDR1 is SGHAT and CDR2 FQDESV (reference sequence). V was cut by 1 base and J by 6 bases, with 11 bases left in between. This CDR3 region has 14 residues. Here the CDR3 DNA reads TGTGCCAGCAGCTTAGGGGGGCCCACGGATACGCAGTATTTT. This translates into CASSLGGPTDTQYF.

The rearrangement links TRBV19 to TRBJ2-1; 8 bases fit TRBD2. After removal of 2 bases from V and 6 bases from J, the junction contained 6 bases not matched to a gene. This CDR3 is built from 15 residues. CDR1 LNHDA and CDR2 SQIVND come from the germline V gene (reference sequence). The CDR3 is CASSITTSASNEQFF. The CDR3 DNA sequence: TGTGCCAGTAGTATAACGACTAGCGCCAGCAATGAGCAGTTCTTC.

This chain uses TRBV9 with TRBJ1-1; TRBD1 agrees at 8 bases. CDR1 and CDR2 from the germline V gene are SGDLS and YYNGEE. The junction had 1 base not matched to a gene; V was cut back by 3 bases and J by 6 bases. This CDR3 has 12 residues. CDR3 in DNA: TGTGCCAGCAGCGCCAGGGGGCCTGAAGCTTTCTTT. It encodes CASSARGPEAFF.

The chain joins TRBV5-6 to TRBJ1-6; D may be TRBD1 (5 bases). Germline-derived CDR1 and CDR2 are SGHDT and YYEEEE. Trimming cost V 1 base and J 7 bases, with 15 bases left between them. The CDR3 is 16 amino acids. The CDR3 sequence is CASSLLGQGRNSPLHF. DNA of the CDR3: TGTGCCAGCAGCTTGTTGGGGCAAGGGCGAAATTCACCCCTCCACTTT. Drawing the rest from reference TRBV5-6 and TRBJ1-6, the complete variable domain is DAGVTQSPTHLIKTRGQQVTLRCSPKSGHDTVSWYQQALGQGPQFIFQYYEEEERQRGNFPDRFSGHQFPNYSSELNVNALLLGDSALYLCASSLLGQGRNSPLHFGNGTRLTVT.

A remark on this clone: Other DNA variants within this sample encode the same CDR3. The J gene is TRBJ2-7, the V gene TRBV7-9; TRBD2 matches at 11 bases. This CDR3 is 14 amino acids long. Germline assignment: CDR1 SEHNR and CDR2 FQNEAQ (reference sequence). J gave up 4 bases and V 5 bases, and 4 bases lay outside the gene matches. The CDR3 DNA follows: TGTGCCAGCAGCAATAGCGGGGGGGCATACGAGCAGTACTTC. Its protein product is CASSNSGGAYEQYF.